A single T cell receptor beta chain is shown here with its context. This sample was included in a study of blood T cell repertoires in COVID-19. For the study at large: COVID-19 samples collected from the United States, Italy and Spain covered acute and convalescent phases.

Profiled with immunoSEQ multiplex PCR; TCRdb holds only in-frame clones, not every one. Found here are approximately 190,000 clones, more than 70% of them singletons; the top ten hold about 6.6%. The CDR3 runs to 16 residues. The germline V gene encodes CDR1 LNHDA and CDR2 SQIVND (reference sequence). V gave up 1 base and J gave up 1 base; unmatched junction bases: 7. The specimen was peripheral blood. The rearrangement links TRBV19 to TRBJ2-7; TRBD1 agrees at 7 bases. This sequence was found in a woman in her forties who had recovered from COVID-19. The DNA for the CDR3 is TGTGCCAGTAGTATAGGAGGTACAGGGGTATCCTACGAGCAGTACTTC. Protein: CASSIGGTGVSYEQYF.